The clone carrying this T cell receptor (beta chain) came up a few times. This entry comes from a study of cytomegalovirus exposure and HLA in healthy donors. This CDR3 contains 15 residues. CDR1 MGHRA and CDR2 YSYEKL come from the germline V gene. The J segment lost 9 bases and the V segment lost 3 bases, leaving 3 bases of the junction unmatched. The study ran its PCR with 60 Vbeta and 13 Jbeta primers. The protocol was immunoSEQ multiplex PCR, while the TCRdb copy is restricted to in-frame clones and leaves out a portion. In the table there are 150,000 to 200,000 clones, 84% of which are singletons.

Sequencing was carried out using PBMCs. The sequence was collected from a boy younger than 18 in good health and CMV-seronegative. The chain has TRBV4-1 and TRBJ2-1; the match to TRBD2 covers 15 bases. The CDR3 sequence: CASSQPGLAGGEQFF. CDR3 nucleotides: TGCGCCAGCAGCCAGCCGGGACTAGCGGGGGGTGAGCAGTTCTTC.